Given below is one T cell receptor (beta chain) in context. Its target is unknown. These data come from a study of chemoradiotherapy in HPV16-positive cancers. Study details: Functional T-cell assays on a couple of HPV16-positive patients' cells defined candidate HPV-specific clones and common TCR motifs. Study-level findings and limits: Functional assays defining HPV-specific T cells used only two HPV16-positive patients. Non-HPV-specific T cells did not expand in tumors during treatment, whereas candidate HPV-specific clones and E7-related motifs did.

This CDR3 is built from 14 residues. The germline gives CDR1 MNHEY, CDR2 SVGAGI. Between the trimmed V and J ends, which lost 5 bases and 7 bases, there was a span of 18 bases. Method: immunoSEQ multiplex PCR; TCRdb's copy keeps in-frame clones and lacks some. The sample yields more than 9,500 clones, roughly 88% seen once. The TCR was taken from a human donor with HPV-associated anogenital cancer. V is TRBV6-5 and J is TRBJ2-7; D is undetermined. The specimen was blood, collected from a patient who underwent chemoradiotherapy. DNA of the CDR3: TGTGCCAGCAGTCAGTCCGGAACACGTCTGGAGCAGTACTTC. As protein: CASSQSGTRLEQYF.